These T cell receptor beta chains were read from a single sample in a study of identical twins. TCRdb processed the 5' RACE reads anew with MiXCR; each CDR3 protein has one entry. Here the sample spans some 440,000 distinct CDR3 sequences, 20% to 25% being singletons. These same records also appear under a second study, on T cells expressing NK-cell markers.

The sequencing sample was made of CD4+ T cells sorted from blood. These receptors originate from a young woman in good health. Both conserved end residues are part of each CDR3. Fields, in order: clone size, J gene, D gene, V gene, CDR3 protein, CDR3 DNA. A D gene is named only where the DNA matches it firmly. Clone size is given for some rows only: seen once, a few or many times, or a class if the clone is expanded.

many	TRBJ2-7	.	TRBV29-1	CSVALTSKGEQYF	TGCAGCGTTGCTCTGACGTCTAAAGGCGAGCAGTACTTC
few	TRBJ2-3	TRBD2	TRBV9	CASSVTWTSGNTDTQYF	TGTGCCAGCAGCGTAACCTGGACTAGCGGAAACACAGATACGCAGTATTTT
.	TRBJ2-7	TRBD1	TRBV20-1	CSPKDRVGGEQYF	TGCAGTCCCAAAGACAGGGTTGGGGGCGAGCAGTACTTC
many	TRBJ1-4	.	TRBV6-5	CASSSTSGPWEEKLFF	TGTGCCAGCAGTTCTACTTCAGGACCGTGGGAGGAAAAACTGTTTTTT
.	TRBJ2-2	.	TRBV5-6	CASSSLGNGELFF	TGTGCCAGCAGCTCCCTGGGGAACGGGGAGCTGTTTTTT
.	TRBJ1-3	.	TRBV15	CATSQLSSGNTIYF	TGTGCCACCAGCCAGTTGAGCTCTGGAAACACCATATATTTT
.	TRBJ2-3	.	TRBV19	CASSLGGPLGTDTQYF	TGTGCCAGTAGCCTTGGGGGACCACTGGGGACCGATACGCAGTATTTT
.	TRBJ2-1	.	TRBV21-1	CASRKIMASEDNEQFF	TGTGCCAGCAGAAAAATTATGGCTAGCGAGGACAATGAGCAGTTCTTC
few	TRBJ1-2	.	TRBV9	CASGGDRNYGYTF	TGTGCCAGCGGGGGGGATCGGAACTATGGCTACACCTTC
.	TRBJ2-7	TRBD2	TRBV4-1	CASSQVHVVSGRVDSYEQYF	TGCGCCAGCAGCCAAGTACATGTGGTTAGCGGGAGAGTTGATTCCTACGAGCAGTACTTC
.	TRBJ2-5	TRBD2	TRBV4-2	CASGTTSGGKKETQYF	TGTGCCAGCGGAACGACTAGCGGGGGGAAAAAAGAGACCCAGTACTTC
few	TRBJ1-5	.	TRBV12-3/TRBV12-4	CASSPADRIQTQHF	TGTGCCAGCAGTCCGGCCGACAGGATTCAGACCCAGCATTTT
.	TRBJ2-5	.	TRBV20-1	CSARGRGQETQYF	TGCAGTGCGAGGGGGAGGGGCCAAGAGACCCAGTACTTC
few	TRBJ2-7	.	TRBV5-8	CASSLVRLRTYEQYF	TGTGCCAGCAGCTTGGTGCGTTTGCGCACCTACGAGCAGTACTTC
.	TRBJ2-3	TRBD2	TRBV20-1	CSARVSRREGPRDTQYF	TGCAGTGCTAGAGTCAGCCGGCGGGAGGGCCCTCGAGATACGCAGTATTTT
.	TRBJ2-1	.	TRBV12-3/TRBV12-4	CASQLATKYNEQFF	TGTGCCAGCCAACTAGCAACCAAGTACAATGAGCAGTTCTTC
few	TRBJ2-7	.	TRBV12-3/TRBV12-4	CASSRGWTYEQYF	TGTGCCAGCTCAAGGGGGTGGACGTACGAGCAGTACTTC
many	TRBJ2-1	.	TRBV14	CASSARSVSLGYNEQFF	TGTGCCAGCAGCGCACGTAGTGTGAGTTTGGGCTACAATGAGCAGTTCTTC
.	TRBJ2-3	TRBD2	TRBV7-6	CASSLSRVGGTVTDTQYF	TGTGCCAGCAGCTTATCCCGGGTGGGGGGGACGGTCACAGATACGCAGTATTTT
few	TRBJ2-3	.	TRBV5-1	CASSRRDSLMVHTDTQYF	TGCGCCAGCAGCCGCAGGGACTCACTTATGGTCCACACAGATACGCAGTATTTT
.	TRBJ2-1	.	TRBV20-1	CSAGREYNEQFF	TGCAGTGCGGGCAGGGAGTACAATGAGCAGTTCTTC
.	TRBJ2-7	.	TRBV12-3/TRBV12-4	CASSLSSGGQYF	TGTGCCAGCAGTCTTTCGTCCGGGGGGCAGTACTTC
.	TRBJ1-2	.	TRBV10-1	CASSESFYGLYTF	TGCGCCAGCAGTGAGTCGTTTTACGGTCTCTACACCTTC
.	TRBJ2-3	TRBD2	TRBV12-3/TRBV12-4	CATRAGWSTDTQYF	TGTGCCACCCGAGCGGGATGGAGCACAGATACGCAGTATTTT
.	TRBJ2-3	.	TRBV4-1	CASSPRLGSPAGTQYF	TGCGCCAGCAGCCCCCGCCTCGGCTCGCCGGCCGGTACGCAGTATTTT
.	TRBJ1-2	.	TRBV20-1	CSTNRALGNYGYTF	TGCAGTACAAACAGGGCCTTGGGGAACTATGGCTACACCTTC
.	TRBJ2-2	TRBD1	TRBV12-5	CASGQGSNTGELFF	TGTGCTAGTGGACAGGGGTCGAACACCGGGGAGCTGTTTTTT
.	TRBJ2-7	TRBD2	TRBV20-1	CSASTSGRTEEQYF	TGCAGTGCTTCTACTAGCGGGAGGACGGAAGAGCAGTACTTC